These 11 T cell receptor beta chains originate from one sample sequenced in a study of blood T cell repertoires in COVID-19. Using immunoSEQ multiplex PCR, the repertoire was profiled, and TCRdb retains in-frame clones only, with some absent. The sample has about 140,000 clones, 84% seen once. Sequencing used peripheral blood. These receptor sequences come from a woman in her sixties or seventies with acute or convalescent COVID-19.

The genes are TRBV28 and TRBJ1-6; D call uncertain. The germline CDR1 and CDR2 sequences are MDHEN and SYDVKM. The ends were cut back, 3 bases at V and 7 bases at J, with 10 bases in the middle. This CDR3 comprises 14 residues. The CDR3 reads CASSFHTPNSPLHF. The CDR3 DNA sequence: TGTGCCAGCAGTTTTCACACCCCGAATTCACCCCTCCACTTT.

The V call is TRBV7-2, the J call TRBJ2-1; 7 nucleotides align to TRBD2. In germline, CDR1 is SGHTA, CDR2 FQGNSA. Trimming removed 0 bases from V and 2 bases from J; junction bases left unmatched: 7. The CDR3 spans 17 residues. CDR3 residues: CASSLAWSSGTYNEQFF. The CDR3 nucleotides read TGTGCCAGCAGCTTAGCCTGGTCTAGCGGTACCTACAATGAGCAGTTCTTC.

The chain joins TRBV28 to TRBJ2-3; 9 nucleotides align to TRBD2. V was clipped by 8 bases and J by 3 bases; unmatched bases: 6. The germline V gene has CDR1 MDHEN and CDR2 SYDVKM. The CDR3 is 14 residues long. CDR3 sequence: CASLAGVLTDTQYF. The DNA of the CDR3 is TGTGCCAGCTTAGCGGGAGTATTAACAGATACGCAGTATTTT. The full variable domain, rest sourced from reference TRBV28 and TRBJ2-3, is DVKVTQSSRYLVKRTGEKVFLECVQDMDHENMFWYRQDPGLGLRLIYFSYDVKMKEKGDIPEGYSVSREKKERFSLILESASTNQTSMYLCASLAGVLTDTQYFGPGTRLTVL.

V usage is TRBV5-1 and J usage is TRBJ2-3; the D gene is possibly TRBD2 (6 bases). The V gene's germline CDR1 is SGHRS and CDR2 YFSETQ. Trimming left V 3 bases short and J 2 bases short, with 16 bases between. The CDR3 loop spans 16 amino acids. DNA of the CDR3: TGCGCCAGCAGCTCCGGGACGGGGGAGTTCACAGATACGCAGTATTTT. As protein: CASSSGTGEFTDTQYF. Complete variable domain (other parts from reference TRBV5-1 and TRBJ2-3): KAGVTQTPRYLIKTRGQQVTLSCSPISGHRSVSWYQQTPGQGLQFLFEYFSETQRNKGNFPGRFSGRQFSNSRSEMNVSTLELGDSALYLCASSSGTGEFTDTQYFGPGTRLTVL.

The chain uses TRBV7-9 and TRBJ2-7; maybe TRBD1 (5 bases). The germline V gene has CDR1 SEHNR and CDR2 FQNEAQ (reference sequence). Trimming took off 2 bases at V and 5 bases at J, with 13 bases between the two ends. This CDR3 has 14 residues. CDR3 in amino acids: CASSLSLVGDEQYF. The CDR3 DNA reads TGTGCCAGCAGCTTATCTCTGGTAGGGGACGAGCAGTACTTC.

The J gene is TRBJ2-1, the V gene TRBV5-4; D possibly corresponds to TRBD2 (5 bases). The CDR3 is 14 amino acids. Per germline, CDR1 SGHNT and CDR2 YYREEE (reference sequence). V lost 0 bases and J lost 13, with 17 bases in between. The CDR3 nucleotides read TGTGCCAGCAGCTTGGCGACTAACCCTACCTCTCAGTTCTTC. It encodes CASSLATNPTSQFF. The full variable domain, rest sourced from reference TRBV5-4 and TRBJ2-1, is ETGVTQSPTHLIKTRGQQVTLRCSSQSGHNTVSWYQQALGQGPQFIFQYYREEENGRGNFPPRFSGLQFPNYSSELNVNALELDDSALYLCASSLATNPTSQFFGPGTRLTVL.

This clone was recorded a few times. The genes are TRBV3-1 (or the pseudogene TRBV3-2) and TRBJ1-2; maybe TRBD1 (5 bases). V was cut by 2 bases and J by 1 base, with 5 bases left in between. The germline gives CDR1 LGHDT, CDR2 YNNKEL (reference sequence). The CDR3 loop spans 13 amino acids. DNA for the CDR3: TGTGCCAGCAGCCAAAGGGGTAACTATGGCTACACCTTC. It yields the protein CASSQRGNYGYTF.

The CDR3 DNA reads TGTGCCAGCAGCTTAATGGGGACGACAGGGGTCTCAGATACGCAGTATTTT. This encodes CASSLMGTTGVSDTQYF. The chain recombines TRBV11-3 with TRBJ2-3; 8 bases map to TRBD1. V was clipped by 2 bases and J by 4 bases; unmatched bases: 11. This CDR3 has 17 residues. The germline V gene encodes CDR1 SGHNT and CDR2 YENEEA. The full variable domain, rest sourced from reference TRBV11-3 and TRBJ2-3, is EAGVVQSPRYKIIEKKQPVAFWCNPISGHNTLYWYLQNLGQGPELLIRYENEEAVDDSQLPKDRFSAERLKGVDSTLKIQPAELGDSAVYLCASSLMGTTGVSDTQYFGPGTRLTVL.

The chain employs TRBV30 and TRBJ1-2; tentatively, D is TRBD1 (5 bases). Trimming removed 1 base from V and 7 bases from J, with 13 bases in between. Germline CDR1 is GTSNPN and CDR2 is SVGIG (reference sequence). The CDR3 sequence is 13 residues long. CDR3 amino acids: CAWSGFQRGGYTF. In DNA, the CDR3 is TGTGCCTGGAGTGGGTTTCAAAGGGGTGGCTACACCTTC.

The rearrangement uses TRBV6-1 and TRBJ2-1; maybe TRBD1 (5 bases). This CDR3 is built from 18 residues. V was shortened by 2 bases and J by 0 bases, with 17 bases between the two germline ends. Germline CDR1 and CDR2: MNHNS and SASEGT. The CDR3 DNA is TGTGCCAGCAGTGAAAACCCCCTGGGCAGGGCCTCCTACAATGAGCAGTTCTTC. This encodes CASSENPLGRASYNEQFF.

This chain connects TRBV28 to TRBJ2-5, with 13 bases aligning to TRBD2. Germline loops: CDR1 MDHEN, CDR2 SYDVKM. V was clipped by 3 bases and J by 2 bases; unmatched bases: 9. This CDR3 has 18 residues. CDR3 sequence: CASSLGGLAGKIQETQYF. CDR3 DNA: TGTGCCAGCAGTTTGGGGGGACTAGCGGGAAAGATTCAAGAGACCCAGTACTTC.